The 5 T cell receptor beta chains presented below share a single source sample, sequenced in a study of blood T cell repertoires in COVID-19. Generated by immunoSEQ multiplex PCR, the TCRdb table keeps only in-frame clones and is missing some. The data show approximately 110,000 clones, approximately 78% seen once. The sequenced sample consisted of peripheral blood. Receptor source: a woman older than 75 with acute or convalescent COVID-19.

The chain links TRBV5-1 to TRBJ1-2, with TRBD1 matching 9 bases. The CDR3 has 14 amino acids. Germline values: CDR1 SGHRS, CDR2 YFSETQ. Losses at the gene ends were 4 bases for V and 6 bases for J; bases not matched to a gene: 7. The CDR3: CASSLTGGVDGYTF. DNA of the CDR3: TGCGCCAGCAGCCTGACAGGGGGGGTGGATGGCTACACCTTC.

This clone has only one observation. The chain couples TRBV25-1 to TRBJ1-3; a possible D gene is TRBD1 (5 bases). Trimming left V 2 bases short and J 2 bases short, with 7 bases between. The V gene's germline CDR1 is MGHDK and CDR2 SYGVNS. This CDR3 spans 14 amino acids. This CDR3 is CASSERTTGNTIYF. The DNA of the CDR3 is TGTGCCAGCAGTGAACGGACAACTGGAAACACCATATATTTT. Supplemented by reference TRBV25-1 and TRBJ1-3, the full variable domain reads EADIYQTPRYLVIGTGKKITLECSQTMGHDKMYWYQQDPGMELHLIHYSYGVNSTEKGDLSSESTVSRIRTEHFPLTLESARPSHTSQYLCASSERTTGNTIYFGEGSWLTVV.

The chain links TRBV2 to TRBJ2-3; D unclear. The CDR3 consists of 12 residues. Per germline, CDR1 SNHLY and CDR2 FYNNEI. The germline V and J ends were trimmed by 4 bases and 2 bases, with 4 bases remaining between them. CDR3 DNA: TGTGCCAGCAGTGCACTCACAGATACGCAGTATTTT. This encodes CASSALTDTQYF.

The V call is TRBV29-1, the J call TRBJ1-1, with 9 nucleotides matching TRBD1. The CDR3 has 12 residues. Germline lookup yields CDR1 SQVTM and CDR2 ANQGSEA. CDR3 residues: CAGTGMNTEAFF. The CDR3 DNA follows: TGCGCAGGGACAGGGATGAACACTGAAGCTTTCTTT.

The chain recombines TRBV18 with TRBJ2-7; the match to TRBD2 covers 8 bases. The CDR3 length is 19 residues. Germline loops: CDR1 KGHSH, CDR2 LQKENI. V lost 3 bases and J lost 2; bases outside the gene matches: 18. Here the CDR3 reads CASSPGHSGTVYFAYEQYF. The CDR3 nucleotides read TGTGCCAGCTCACCCGGACATAGCGGGACCGTCTATTTCGCCTACGAGCAGTACTTC.